This is a list of T cell receptor beta chains from one sample in a study of identical twins. TCRdb independently ran MiXCR on the 5' RACE reads; one entry per CDR3 protein. The table includes some 730,000 distinct CDR3 sequences, 18% detected once. In addition, the sample was reused for a study of T cells expressing NK-cell markers.

Input material: PBMCs. Receptor source: a woman younger than 35 in good health. Both conserved end residues are part of each CDR3. The size of a clone is reported for some rows only, either as once, few or many, or as a class for expanded clones.

TRBV29-1	14	few	CSVEDLAGPHEQYF
TRBV11-1	18	-	CASTLTRDRAPSTGELFF
TRBV5-1	19	few	CASSLAGLGGVGRTDTQYF
TRBV6-2/TRBV6-3	16	-	CASSYTKRDRPYEQYF
TRBV14	21	-	CASSQSALWRMGDSGANVLTF
TRBV11-2	15	few	CASSLGTSARSEQFF
TRBV12-3/TRBV12-4	13	few	CASSPRDNQPQHF
TRBV12-3/TRBV12-4	12	-	CASSFSTETQYF
TRBV5-1	14	few	CASSPAREDGELFF
TRBV29-1	13	-	CSVVEVISYEQYF
TRBV4-3	14	few	CASSQVEYTDTQYF
TRBV3-1	13	many	CAAGRQSSETQYF
TRBV2	13	few	CASSEIMNQPQHF
TRBV5-1	14	-	CASSPGQAEGKLFF
TRBV3-1	19	-	CASSQRTSGHTTSTDTQYF
TRBV7-3	14	few	CASSQTGGTETQYF
TRBV5-1	16	few	CASRLTTGVLNEKLFF
TRBV6-1	14	once	CASTPGRGTDTQYF
TRBV27	14	-	CASSFRLVGHEQYF
TRBV6-5	14	few	CASSYSYTQETQYF
TRBV10-2	18	-	CASSASPLSTSSYNEQFF
TRBV5-1	18	many	CASRGLAGGPTNTGELFF
TRBV14	17	-	CASSQARAASGYYEQYF
TRBV9	14	-	CASSVDPGAYEQYF
TRBV7-8	13	-	CASSSAGDTEAFF
TRBV6-1	13	many	CASSDRETTEAFF
TRBV18	16	few	CASSPGTSGRIDTQYF
TRBV5-6	15	-	CASSLSLTVSYEQYF
TRBV7-2	17	few	CASSPLFTAGGIETQYF
TRBV27	14	-	CASSSVAGADTQYF
TRBV5-5	16	-	CASSSWTGKFASGYTF
TRBV7-8	16	-	CASSPRLAGLTYEQYF
TRBV4-3	15	few	CASSQDRGPNSPLHF
TRBV10-3	14	-	CAIRLTPISYEQYF
TRBV30	13	few	CAWSGSLLYGYTF
TRBV6-2/TRBV6-3	13	-	CASSWGSRYEQYF
TRBV5-1	15	-	CASSLNARGDYGYTF
TRBV5-1	16	-	CASSLSRQGTPDTQYF
TRBV5-1	15	-	CASSFGLGFSYEQYF
TRBV14	13	-	CASSQALGQMVWF
TRBV7-2	16	-	CASSLLGRRIYNEQFF
TRBV3-1	16	-	CASSQDSAGGHNEQFF
TRBV12-3/TRBV12-4	11	-	CASRRRLEQFF
TRBV29-1	11	many	CSVARDNEQFF
TRBV12-3/TRBV12-4	14	few	CASSFGDPTLRRYF
TRBV20-1	12	few	CSASVSDTEAFF
TRBV5-1	16	few	CASSLPSGGFTDTQYF
TRBV6-1	15	many	CASSELGDSYNEQFF
TRBV18	18	few	CASSPLTSGRADTGELFF
TRBV7-9	16	-	CASSFSPHPSQDTQYF
TRBV5-1	14	-	CASGMGDGFTEAFF
TRBV5-1	15	-	CASSLDGQGVDEQFF
TRBV20-1	13	-	CSSNPGHLDEQYF
TRBV12-3/TRBV12-4	15	-	CASSFLKPHNSPLHF
TRBV12-3/TRBV12-4	11	few	CASSLVGGYTF